Listed below are T cell receptor beta chains from one sample, sequenced in a study of control samples from healthy donors and cancer patients. Here immunoSEQ multiplex PCR was the method, and the copy in TCRdb shows in-frame clones only, minus some. The table includes more than 95,000 clones, 80% to 90% detected once. The sample taken for sequencing was blood. The receptors come from a woman in her 50s in good health. The CDR3 runs from the conserved cysteine through the conserved F or W. A D gene is named only where the DNA matches it firmly. Not all rows give a size; the values are once, few, many and, for expanded clones, a class.

d_gene	abundance	v_gene	j_gene	len	CDR3aa	CDR3nt
TRBD2	-	TRBV2	TRBJ2-3	16	CASSGSTLALTDTQYF	TGTGCCAGCAGTGGGTCAACACTAGCGTTGACAGATACGCAGTATTTT
-	-	TRBV7-8	TRBJ1-1	17	CASSLNLLGSGNTEAFF	TGTGCCAGCAGCTTAAATTTATTGGGGAGTGGAAACACTGAAGCTTTCTTT
-	-	TRBV13	TRBJ1-3	13	CASSSGVRNTIYF	TGTGCCAGCAGCAGCGGTGTGAGAAACACCATATATTTT
TRBD2	-	TRBV29-1	TRBJ2-3	14	CSVGAGASTDTQYF	TGCAGCGTAGGAGCGGGAGCAAGCACAGATACGCAGTATTTT
TRBD1	-	TRBV11-3	TRBJ2-5	15	CASSWNRAGGQTQYF	TGTGCCAGCAGCTGGAACCGGGCAGGGGGCCAGACCCAGTACTTC
TRBD1	-	TRBV7-9	TRBJ2-1	11	CASIRGPEQFF	TGTGCCAGCATTAGGGGGCCGGAGCAGTTCTTC
TRBD1	-	TRBV19	TRBJ2-3	15	CASSIHRGSTDTQYF	TGTGCCAGTAGTATCCACAGGGGGAGCACAGATACGCAGTATTTT
-	once	TRBV7-9	TRBJ1-6	14	CASSLGGTESPLHF	TGTGCCAGCAGCTTAGGGGGGACGGAATCACCCCTCCACTTT
-	-	TRBV6-4	TRBJ2-2	15	CASSATATNTGELFF	TGTGCCAGCAGTGCGACAGCGACGAACACCGGGGAGCTGTTTTTT
-	-	TRBV29-1	TRBJ1-1	16	CSVEDYTDLMNTEAFF	TGCAGCGTTGAAGATTATACGGACCTAATGAACACTGAAGCTTTCTTT
-	few	TRBV30	TRBJ1-2	11	CAWSFGPGYTF	TGTGCCTGGAGTTTCGGGCCCGGCTACACCTTC
-	-	TRBV19	TRBJ1-5	14	CASNTGRGNQPQHF	TGTGCCAGTAACACGGGACGAGGCAATCAGCCCCAGCATTTT
-	-	TRBV9	TRBJ2-2	16	CASSVEGGVYTGELFF	TGTGCCAGCAGCGTAGAAGGGGGAGTTTACACCGGGGAGCTGTTTTTT
-	-	TRBV28	TRBJ1-1	17	CASRPSGFRFMNTEAFF	TGTGCCAGCAGGCCGAGTGGCTTTAGGTTCATGAACACTGAAGCTTTCTTT
-	-	TRBV18	TRBJ2-2	16	CASSPLSTQNTGELFF	TGTGCCAGCTCACCCCTATCCACACAGAACACCGGGGAGCTGTTTTTT
-	-	TRBV29-1	TRBJ2-1	16	CSVEDLAKGQNNEQFF	TGCAGCGTTGAAGATCTAGCGAAGGGACAGAACAATGAGCAGTTCTTC
TRBD2	once	TRBV11-2	TRBJ2-1	11	CASSTGTSVFF	TGTGCCAGCAGCACCGGGACTAGTGTTTTCTTC
TRBD1	-	TRBV9	TRBJ2-1	15	CASSVGQGAYNEQFF	TGTGCCAGCAGCGTAGGACAGGGGGCCTACAATGAGCAGTTCTTC
TRBD2	once	TRBV7-2	TRBJ2-1	16	CASSLARLVGGDEQFF	TGTGCCAGCAGCTTAGCGCGACTAGTGGGAGGGGATGAGCAGTTCTTC
TRBD1	-	TRBV5-4	TRBJ1-5	15	CASSPGQGRNQPQHF	TGTGCCAGCAGCCCAGGACAGGGAAGAAATCAGCCCCAGCATTTT
-	-	TRBV5-6	TRBJ1-3	19	CASSFHNRLPFLSGNTIYF	TGTGCCAGCAGCTTTCATAACAGACTTCCCTTCCTCTCTGGAAACACCATATATTTT
TRBD1	once	TRBV13	TRBJ2-7	15	CASSSGTVTTYEQYF	TGTGCCAGCAGCTCCGGGACAGTGACAACCTACGAGCAGTACTTC
-	-	TRBV19	TRBJ1-1	11	CASSLDTEAFF	TGTGCCAGTAGCCTTGACACTGAAGCTTTCTTT
-	-	TRBV7-2	TRBJ1-6	13	CASSLGGFSPLHF	TGTGCCAGCAGCTTGGGAGGATTCTCACCCCTCCACTTT
TRBD1	-	TRBV5-1	TRBJ1-4	20	CASSLSAGTGVLLMYEKLFF	TGCGCCAGCAGCTTGAGCGCGGGGACAGGGGTTTTATTAATGTATGAAAAACTGTTTTTT
-	-	TRBV3-1/TRBV3-2	TRBJ2-1	13	CASSSGPLVEQFF	TGTGCCAGCAGTTCCGGTCCCCTCGTTGAGCAGTTCTTC
-	-	TRBV9	TRBJ2-2	15	CASSAMGEGAGELFF	TGTGCCAGCAGCGCCATGGGGGAGGGGGCCGGGGAGCTGTTTTTT
TRBD1	few	TRBV14	TRBJ1-1	13	CASSQRTGTEAFF	TGTGCCAGCAGCCAAAGGACAGGGACTGAAGCTTTCTTT
TRBD2	once	TRBV9	TRBJ2-6	17	CASSVATAGAGANVLTF	TGTGCCAGCAGCGTAGCTACGGCGGGGGCTGGGGCCAACGTCCTGACTTTC
TRBD1	once	TRBV27	TRBJ1-5	13	CASREDRESSQHF	TGTGCCAGCAGGGAGGACAGGGAAAGCTCCCAGCATTTT
TRBD1	-	TRBV12-5	TRBJ2-1	14	CASGTDRDYNEQFF	TGTGCTAGTGGTACCGACAGGGATTACAATGAGCAGTTCTTC
-	-	TRBV5-6	TRBJ1-1	12	CASSFQVTEAFF	TGTGCCAGCAGCTTTCAGGTCACTGAAGCTTTCTTT
TRBD1	-	TRBV7-2	TRBJ1-4	14	CASSLTGVGEKLFF	TGTGCCAGCAGCTTGACAGGGGTGGGTGAAAAACTGTTTTTT
-	-	TRBV5-3	TRBJ2-1	16	CARSTVVAESYNEQFF	TGTGCCAGAAGCACGGTGGTAGCGGAGAGCTACAATGAGCAGTTCTTC
-	few	TRBV3-1/TRBV3-2	TRBJ1-2	16	CASSQDSGTANYGYTF	TGTGCCAGCAGCCAAGACTCGGGGACTGCTAACTATGGCTACACCTTC
-	-	TRBV2	TRBJ2-7	13	CASSELRFHEQYF	TGTGCCAGCAGTGAACTCCGGTTCCACGAGCAGTACTTC
-	few	TRBV27	TRBJ2-7	16	CASRDGGGISSYEQYF	TGTGCCAGCAGGGACGGGGGCGGAATTAGCTCCTACGAGCAGTACTTC